In its sample, the clone carrying this T cell receptor beta chain was seen a few times. No antigen is known for it. The CDR3 runs 14 residues. The germline CDR1 and CDR2 sequences are SGHRS and YFSETQ. With 3 bases removed from V and 4 bases from J, the gap between germline ends came to 14 bases. TCRdb redid the calling of the RT-PCR reads with MiXCR, one entry per CDR3 protein. The table shows approximately 520,000 distinct CDR3 sequences, with over 25% occurring only once. The sample is drawn from a study of response to subunit inactivated influenza vaccine. Notes on the study in general: Authors suggested each seasonal flu vaccination may recruit only limited numbers of new T cells.

The source is a man aged 45-65 years who received an inactivated influenza vaccine. Material: CD4+ T cells sorted from PBMCs, obtained more than 4 days after vaccination. V and J are TRBV5-1 and TRBJ2-7, with D perhaps matching TRBD2 (6 bases). The CDR3 DNA reads TGCGCCAGCAGCTCGGACTACCTAGAGTACGAGCAGTACTTC. Translation gives CASSSDYLEYEQYF.